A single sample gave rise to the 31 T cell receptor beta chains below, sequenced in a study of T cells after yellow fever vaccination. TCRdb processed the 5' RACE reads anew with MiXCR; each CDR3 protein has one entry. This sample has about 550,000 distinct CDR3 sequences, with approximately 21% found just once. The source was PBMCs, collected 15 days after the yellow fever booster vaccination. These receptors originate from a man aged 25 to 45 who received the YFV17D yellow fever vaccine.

CDR3 sequence: CASSSDRGAGNTIYF. The CDR3 DNA is TGTGCCAGCAGCTCGGACAGGGGAGCTGGAAACACCATATATTTT. This chain connects TRBV11-2 to TRBJ1-3, with 9 positions matching TRBD1. The CDR3 sequence is 15 residues long. V was pared by 4 bases and J by 2 bases, with 3 bases of the junction left unmatched. Germline CDR1 SGHAT, CDR2 FQNNGV.

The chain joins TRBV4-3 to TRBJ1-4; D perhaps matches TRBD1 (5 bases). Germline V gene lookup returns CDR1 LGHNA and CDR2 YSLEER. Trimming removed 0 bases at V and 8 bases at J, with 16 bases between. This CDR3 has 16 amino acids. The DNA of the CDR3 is TGCGCCAGCAGCCAAGAAGGAAAGGGGCGCGGAGAAAAACTGTTTTTT. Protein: CASSQEGKGRGEKLFF.

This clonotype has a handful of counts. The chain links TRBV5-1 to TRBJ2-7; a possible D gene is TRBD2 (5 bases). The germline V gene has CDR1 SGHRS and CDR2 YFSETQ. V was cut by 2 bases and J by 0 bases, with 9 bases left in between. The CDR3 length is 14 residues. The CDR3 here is CASSLTRSSYEQYF. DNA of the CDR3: TGCGCCAGCAGCTTAACTAGGAGCTCCTACGAGCAGTACTTC. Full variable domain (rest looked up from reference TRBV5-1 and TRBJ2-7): KAGVTQTPRYLIKTRGQQVTLSCSPISGHRSVSWYQQTPGQGLQFLFEYFSETQRNKGNFPGRFSGRQFSNSRSEMNVSTLELGDSALYLCASSLTRSSYEQYFGPGTRLTVT.

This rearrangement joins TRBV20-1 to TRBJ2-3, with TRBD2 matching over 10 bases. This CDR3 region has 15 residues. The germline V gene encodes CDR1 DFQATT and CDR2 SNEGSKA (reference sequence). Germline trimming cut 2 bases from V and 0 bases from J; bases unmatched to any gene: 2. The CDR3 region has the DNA TGCAGTGCTAGAATGACTAGCGGGAGCACAGATACGCAGTATTTT. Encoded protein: CSARMTSGSTDTQYF.

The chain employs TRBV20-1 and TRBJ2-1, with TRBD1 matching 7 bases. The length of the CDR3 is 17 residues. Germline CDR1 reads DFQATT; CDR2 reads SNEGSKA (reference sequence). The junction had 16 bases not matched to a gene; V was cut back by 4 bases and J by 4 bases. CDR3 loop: CSATTVDWDRAYNEQFF. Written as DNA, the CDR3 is TGCAGTGCTACTACCGTCGACTGGGACAGAGCATACAATGAGCAGTTCTTC.

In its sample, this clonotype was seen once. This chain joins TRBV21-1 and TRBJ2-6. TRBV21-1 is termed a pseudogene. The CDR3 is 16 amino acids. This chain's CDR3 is CASSKTEGPGANVLTF. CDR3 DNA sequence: TGTGCCAGCAGCAAAACTGAAGGCCCTGGGGCCAACGTCCTGACTTTC.

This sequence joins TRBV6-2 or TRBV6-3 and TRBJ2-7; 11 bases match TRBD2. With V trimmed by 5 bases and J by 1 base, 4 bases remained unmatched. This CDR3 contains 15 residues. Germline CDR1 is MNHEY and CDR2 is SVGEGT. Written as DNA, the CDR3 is TGTGCCAGCAGTGTGACTAGCGGGAAATCCTACGAGCAGTACTTC. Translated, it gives CASSVTSGKSYEQYF.

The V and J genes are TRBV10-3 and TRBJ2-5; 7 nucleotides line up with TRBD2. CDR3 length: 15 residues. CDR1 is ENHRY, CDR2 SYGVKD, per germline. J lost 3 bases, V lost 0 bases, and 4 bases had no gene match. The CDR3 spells CAISESGGREETQYF. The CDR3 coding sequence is TGTGCCATCAGTGAGTCTGGCGGGAGAGAAGAGACCCAGTACTTC.

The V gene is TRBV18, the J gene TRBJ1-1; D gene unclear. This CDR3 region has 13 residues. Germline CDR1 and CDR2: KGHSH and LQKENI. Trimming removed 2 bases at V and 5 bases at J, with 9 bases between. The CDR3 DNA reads TGTGCCAGCTCACCAATTGGGGAAACTGAAGCTTTCTTT. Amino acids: CASSPIGETEAFF.

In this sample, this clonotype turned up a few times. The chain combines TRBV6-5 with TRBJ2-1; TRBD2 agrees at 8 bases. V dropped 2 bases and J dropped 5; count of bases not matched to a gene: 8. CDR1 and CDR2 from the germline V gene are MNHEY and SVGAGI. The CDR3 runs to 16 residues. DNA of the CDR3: TGTGCCAGCAGTTACCCTCGGGAGGGTGTTAACAATGAGCAGTTCTTC. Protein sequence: CASSYPREGVNNEQFF.

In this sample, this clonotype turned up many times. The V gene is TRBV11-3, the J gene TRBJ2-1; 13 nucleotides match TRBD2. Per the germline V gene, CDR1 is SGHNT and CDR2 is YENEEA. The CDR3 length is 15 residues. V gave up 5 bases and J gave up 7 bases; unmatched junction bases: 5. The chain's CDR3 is CASSPGLAGSNEQFF. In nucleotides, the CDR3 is TGTGCCAGCAGCCCGGGACTAGCGGGGTCAAATGAGCAGTTCTTC.

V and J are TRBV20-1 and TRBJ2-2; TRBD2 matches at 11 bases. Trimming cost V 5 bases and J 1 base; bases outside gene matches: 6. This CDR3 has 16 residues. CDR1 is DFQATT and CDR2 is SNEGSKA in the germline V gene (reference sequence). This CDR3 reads CSAPVTSGGNTGELFF. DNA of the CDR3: TGCAGTGCTCCAGTAACTAGCGGGGGGAACACCGGGGAGCTGTTTTTT.

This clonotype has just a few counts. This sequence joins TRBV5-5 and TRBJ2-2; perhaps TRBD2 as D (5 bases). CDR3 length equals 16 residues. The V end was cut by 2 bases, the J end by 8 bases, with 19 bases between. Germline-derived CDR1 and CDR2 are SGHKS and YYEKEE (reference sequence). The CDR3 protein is CASSFLASALPGELFF. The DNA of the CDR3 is TGTGCCAGCAGCTTCTTAGCGAGTGCTCTCCCGGGGGAGCTGTTTTTT.

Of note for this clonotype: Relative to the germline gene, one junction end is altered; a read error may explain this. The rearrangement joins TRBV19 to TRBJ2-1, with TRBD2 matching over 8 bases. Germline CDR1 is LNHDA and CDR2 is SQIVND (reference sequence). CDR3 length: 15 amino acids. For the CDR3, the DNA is TGTGTCAGTAGTATAGCGGGACTCATGTACAATGAGCAGTTCTTC. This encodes CVSSIAGLMYNEQFF.

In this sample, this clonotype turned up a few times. Here the CDR3 DNA reads TGCGCCAGCAGCCAAGATGGGCTAGCGGAAGGGACCCAGTACTTC. It is translated as CASSQDGLAEGTQYF. The chain uses TRBV4-3 and TRBJ2-5, with 7 bases fitting TRBD2. The ends lost 0 bases at V and 7 bases at J; junction bases unmatched: 8. There are 15 residues in the CDR3. CDR1 and CDR2 from the germline V gene are LGHNA and YSLEER.

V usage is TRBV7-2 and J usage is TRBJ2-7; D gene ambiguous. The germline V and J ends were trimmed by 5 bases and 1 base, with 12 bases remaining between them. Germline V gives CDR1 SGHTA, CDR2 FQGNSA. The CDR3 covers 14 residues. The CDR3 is CASSPDRWSYEQYF. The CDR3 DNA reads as TGTGCCAGCAGCCCCGACCGGTGGTCCTACGAGCAGTACTTC.

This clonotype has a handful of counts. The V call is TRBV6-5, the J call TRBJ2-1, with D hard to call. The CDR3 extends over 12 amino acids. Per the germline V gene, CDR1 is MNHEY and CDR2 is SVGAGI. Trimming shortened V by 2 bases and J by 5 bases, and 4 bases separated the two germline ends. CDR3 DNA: TGTGCCAGCAGTTACGGCAACAATGAGCAGTTCTTC. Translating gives CASSYGNNEQFF.

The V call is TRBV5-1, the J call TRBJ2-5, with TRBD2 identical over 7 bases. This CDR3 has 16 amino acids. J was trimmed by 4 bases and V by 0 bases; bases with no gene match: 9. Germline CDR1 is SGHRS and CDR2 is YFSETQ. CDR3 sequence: CASSLASGRSAETQYF. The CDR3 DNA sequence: TGCGCCAGCAGCTTGGCTAGCGGTCGGTCGGCAGAGACCCAGTACTTC.

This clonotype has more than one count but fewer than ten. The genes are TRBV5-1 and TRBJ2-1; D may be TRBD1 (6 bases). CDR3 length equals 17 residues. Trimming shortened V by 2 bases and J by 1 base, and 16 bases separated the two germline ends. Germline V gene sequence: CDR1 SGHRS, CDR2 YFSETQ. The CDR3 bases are TGCGCCAGCAGCTTTACAGGGTATGTCGATTCCTACAATGAGCAGTTCTTC. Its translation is CASSFTGYVDSYNEQFF.

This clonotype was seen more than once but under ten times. The CDR3 coding sequence is TGTGCCAGCAGCCAACAACTAGCGGGAGGCGGTAATGAGCAGTTCTTC. Translated, it gives CASSQQLAGGGNEQFF. The chain joins TRBV14 to TRBJ2-1, with TRBD2 matching over 12 bases. Unmatched junction bases numbered 6, after V lost 2 bases and J lost 7 bases. The CDR3 sequence is 16 residues long. Germline-derived CDR1 and CDR2 are SGHDN and FVKESK.

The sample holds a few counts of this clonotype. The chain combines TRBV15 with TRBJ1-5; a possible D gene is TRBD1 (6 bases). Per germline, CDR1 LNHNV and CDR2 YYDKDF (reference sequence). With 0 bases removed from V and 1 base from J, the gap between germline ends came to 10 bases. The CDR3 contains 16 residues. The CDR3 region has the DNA TGTGCCACCAGCAGAGACAGGGGATCAAGCAATCAGCCCCAGCATTTT. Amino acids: CATSRDRGSSNQPQHF.

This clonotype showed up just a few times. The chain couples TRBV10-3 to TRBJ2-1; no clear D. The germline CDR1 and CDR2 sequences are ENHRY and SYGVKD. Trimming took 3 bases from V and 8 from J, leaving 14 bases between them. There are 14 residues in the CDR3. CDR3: CAISEPGGVYEQFF. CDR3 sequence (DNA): TGTGCCATCAGTGAACCGGGTGGGGTTTATGAGCAGTTCTTC.

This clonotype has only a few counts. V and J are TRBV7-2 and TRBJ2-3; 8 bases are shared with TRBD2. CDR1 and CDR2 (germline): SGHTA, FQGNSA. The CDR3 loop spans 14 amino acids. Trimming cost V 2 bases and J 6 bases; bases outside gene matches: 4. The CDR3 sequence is CASSLNGRADTQYF. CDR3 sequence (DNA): TGTGCCAGCAGCTTAAACGGGAGGGCTGATACGCAGTATTTT.

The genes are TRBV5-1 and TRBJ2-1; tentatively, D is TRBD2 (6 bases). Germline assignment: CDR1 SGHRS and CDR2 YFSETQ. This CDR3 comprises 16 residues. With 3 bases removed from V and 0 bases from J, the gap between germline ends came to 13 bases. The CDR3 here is CASSSSAGSSYNEQFF. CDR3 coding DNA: TGCGCCAGCAGCTCCTCCGCGGGGAGCTCCTACAATGAGCAGTTCTTC.

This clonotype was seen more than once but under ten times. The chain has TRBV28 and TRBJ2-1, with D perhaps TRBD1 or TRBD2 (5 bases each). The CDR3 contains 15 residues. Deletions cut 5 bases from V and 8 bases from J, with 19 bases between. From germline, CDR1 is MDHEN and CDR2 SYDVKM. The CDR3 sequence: CASSPSGPLSYEQFF. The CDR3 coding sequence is TGTGCCAGCAGTCCCTCGGGGCCTCTATCCTATGAGCAGTTCTTC.

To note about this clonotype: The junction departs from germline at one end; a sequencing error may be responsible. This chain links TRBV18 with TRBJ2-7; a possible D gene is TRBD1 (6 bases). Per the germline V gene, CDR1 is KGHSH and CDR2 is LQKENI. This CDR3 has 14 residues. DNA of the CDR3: TGTGCCAGCTCACCTCAGGGGCCTTCGAGCGAGCCGTACTTC. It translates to CASSPQGPSSEPYF.

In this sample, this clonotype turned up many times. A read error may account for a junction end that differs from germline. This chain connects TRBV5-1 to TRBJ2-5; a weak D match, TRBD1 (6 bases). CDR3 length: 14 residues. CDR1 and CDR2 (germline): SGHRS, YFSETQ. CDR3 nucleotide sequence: TGTGCCAGCAGTTTAGCCGGACAGCAAGAGACCCAGTACTTC. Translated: CASSLAGQQETQYF.

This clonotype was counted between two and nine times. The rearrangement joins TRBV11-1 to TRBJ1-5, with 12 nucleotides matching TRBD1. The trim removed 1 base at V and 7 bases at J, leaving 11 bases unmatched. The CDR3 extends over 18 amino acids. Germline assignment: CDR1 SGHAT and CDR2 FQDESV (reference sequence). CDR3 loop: CASSLDAPGQGAPQPQHF. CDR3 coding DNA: TGTGCCAGCAGCTTAGATGCCCCGGGACAGGGGGCGCCCCAGCCCCAGCATTTT.

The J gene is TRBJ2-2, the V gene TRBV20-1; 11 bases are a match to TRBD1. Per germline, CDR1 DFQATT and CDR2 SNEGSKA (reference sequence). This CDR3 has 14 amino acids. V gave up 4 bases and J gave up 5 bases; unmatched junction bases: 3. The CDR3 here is CSATGTGGTGELFF. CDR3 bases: TGCAGTGCTACAGGGACAGGGGGAACCGGGGAGCTGTTTTTT.

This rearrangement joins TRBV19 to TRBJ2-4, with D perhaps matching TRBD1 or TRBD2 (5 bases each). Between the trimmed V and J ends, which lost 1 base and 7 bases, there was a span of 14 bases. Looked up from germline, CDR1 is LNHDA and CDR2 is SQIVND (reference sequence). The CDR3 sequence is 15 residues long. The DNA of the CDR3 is TGTGCCAGTAGTATAGGCCGGGACCTCAGGAACATTCAGTACTTC. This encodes CASSIGRDLRNIQYF.

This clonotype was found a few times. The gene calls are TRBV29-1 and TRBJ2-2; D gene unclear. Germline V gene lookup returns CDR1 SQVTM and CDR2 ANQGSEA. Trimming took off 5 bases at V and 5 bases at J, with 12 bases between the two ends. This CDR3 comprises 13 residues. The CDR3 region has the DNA TGCAGCGTTTTAGGTATTCGTACCGGGGAGCTGTTTTTT. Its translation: CSVLGIRTGELFF.